This entry is about one T cell receptor beta chain. Antigen: not known. Other nucleotide sequences in the sample specify the same CDR3. Germline CDR1 reads SGHVS; CDR2 reads FNYEAQ. CDR3 length equals 14 residues. Deletions cut 1 base from V and 0 bases from J, with 3 bases between. This sample is drawn from a study of siplizumab effects on memory and regulatory T cells. Roughly 10^5 TCR templates underwent assay in each sample. Measured with immunoSEQ multiplex PCR; TCRdb has only the in-frame clones, and not every one. The sample carries around 99,000 clones, about 90% recorded once. Study observations and caveats: The apparent diversity of naive T cells exceeded that of memory cells, and naive T cells seemed to make a major contribution to the alloresponse. It was not possible to assign a naive or memory phenotype to roughly 80-96% of proliferating CD4+ or CD8+ clones. Tregs that proliferated in siplizumab cultures did not have their suppressive function confirmed.

This sequence joins TRBV7-6 and TRBJ1-4; D not resolved. This TCR derives from a human donor in good health. The sequenced material came from Tregs sorted from blood. The CDR3 bases are TGTGCCAGCAGCTTAGGGGCAACTAATGAAAAACTGTTTTTT. This translates into CASSLGATNEKLFF.